This T cell receptor beta chain appears in the sequencing data of a study of blood T cell repertoires in COVID-19. Study context: Samples came from the United States, Italy and Spain, spanning acute and convalescent COVID-19. In each case, the material was cDNA or gDNA derived from T cells, B-cell-depleted T cells, or PBMCs.

Germline V CDR1 and CDR2: KGHDR, SFDVKD. Germline trimming cut 7 bases from V and 4 bases from J; bases unmatched to any gene: 12. This CDR3 has 16 residues. Measured with immunoSEQ multiplex PCR; TCRdb has only the in-frame clones, and not every one. The sample records 95,000 to 150,000 clones, 65% to 85% being singletons. The origin of this receptor is a woman in her seventies with acute or convalescent COVID-19. The V gene is TRBV24-1, the J gene TRBJ1-5; 7 nucleotides agree with TRBD1. The source material was peripheral blood. The CDR3 DNA reads TGTGCCACCAGCTCAGCCGGTGAGGGACAGAATCAGCCCCAGCATTTT. It codes for CATSSAGEGQNQPQHF.